This T cell receptor beta chain appears in the sequencing data of a study of cytomegalovirus exposure and HLA in healthy donors (dated by TCRdb to between 2016 and 2019). Regarding the research as a whole: According to an earlier analysis of several hundred of the donors, about 179 million T cells yielded 117 million unique TCR beta sequences and around 280 Gb of sequence data. The study was designed to test whether signatures of past pathogen exposure could be identified by cataloging public T cell receptors. Of the roughly 400 genotyped donors, 75% to 85% were placed in the genetic ancestry cluster associated with self-reported Caucasian donors. Besides the first cohort of approximately 670 subjects, a separate validation cohort made up of roughly 120 different subjects was used. Both class I and class II loci were covered by HLA typing, at four-digit resolution. High-throughput TCR immunosequencing, statistical association of individual TCRs with disease status, and machine learning were combined to predict cytomegalovirus infection status. In a later analysis, previously published TCR beta repertoires from about 640 donors were re-analyzed and high-resolution HLA genotyping was added so that TCR occurrence patterns could be studied. Rather than using new phenotypic data, the later analysis identified candidate immune exposures from TCR beta sequences and from how often those sequences occurred across donors. An early release that covered approximately 600 HLA-typed donors contained approximately 300 gigabases of sequencing data and about 93 million unique TCR sequences. In an earlier analysis of roughly 580 of the donors, high-throughput TCR beta sequencing was used to judge whether each TCR beta V gene segment behaved as functional or pseudogenic. Among a few hundred genotyped donors of the cohort, an average of around 240,000 unique TCR beta nucleotide sequences were sequenced per donor, roughly 18% of them non-productive. A handful of DR-DQ haplotypes were handled as single units for association and clustering because linkage in the cohort was strong. Every repertoire in the discovery cohort had been generated on one and the same sequencing platform. Donor age, sex, ethnicity and CMV serostatus were collected together with the repertoire data. The number of donors typed differed by locus, with about 620-630 for A, B, C, DRB1 and DQB1, around 560 for DQA1, 600 to 610 for DPA1, and over 400 for DPB1. A later genetic analysis used genome-wide SNP genotypes for about three fifths of the 666 donors, treating that subset as a discovery cohort. The study used immunosequencing to profile the T cell repertoires of 666 subjects and linked those repertoires to cytomegalovirus serostatus. General study outcomes and caveats: According to a later analysis, most CMV-associated TCR beta chains appeared to be HLA-restricted, and the HLA associations seemed to be driven largely by CMV exposure. A later analysis associated 16,951 TCR beta sequences with specific HLA alleles at a false discovery rate of 0.05. In both the original and validation cohorts, the classifier was reported to diagnose cytomegalovirus status with high specificity and sensitivity. Across donors, most TCR sequences were observed very rarely, whereas some public TCRs were present in many individuals. According to a later genetic analysis, donors in an Asian-associated ancestry cluster had fewer N-insertions in productive TCRs than the roughly 700-donor mean. Because HLA typing was unavailable for some donors at each locus, only the typed subset was used in association tests. In this cohort, only TCR beta chains were sequenced, and detectable features were limited by the absence of alpha or paired-chain data. Linkage disequilibrium might explain the correlated functional status among segregating V segments, but an unknown experimental factor could not be ruled out. In vitro tests confirmed that a few of the cytomegalovirus-associated TCR beta chains recognize cytomegalovirus antigens. A later analysis found that TCR association rates varied across HLA loci, with DRB1 alleles showing the most associated TCRs and HLA-C alleles the fewest. Assigning TCR associations to individual alleles was difficult when HLA alleles, especially DR and DQ, strongly co-occurred. In the study, some 160 TCR beta chains were listed as associated with cytomegalovirus. CMV serostatus was the only immune exposure information available for the cohort. In a later analysis, HLA-associated TCR beta chains showed more clonal expansion and lower generation probabilities than non-associated chains that were equally common. An earlier analysis of several hundred of the donors showed that most TCR beta V segments appeared in productive rearrangements either about 90% or about 30% of the time, which broadly matched IMGT annotations. The authors suggested that the approach could potentially be generalized to other disease states and immunological phenotypes. Because counts were too low, 15 to 20 rarely observed V segments, including chromosome 9 orphons, were left out of the earlier analysis of 500 to 750 of the donors. A further reported finding was that TCR beta sequences accurately predicted the HLA-A and HLA-B alleles for most subjects in the first cohort. Some IMGT-functional V segments, including TRBV6-2 and TRBV6-3, could not be told apart with the 87-base-pair reads, so those segments were excluded. A later genetic analysis associated a missense DCLRE1C variant with V-gene and J-gene trimming of TCR beta chains, and an independent cohort replicated the association. A cluster of highly shared sequence variants was judged likely to be a technical artifact of the sequencing pipeline. In a later analysis, several top co-occurrence clusters were reported to appear linked to parvovirus B19, influenza, CMV and Epstein-Barr virus. The presence/absence analyses assumed that sequencing depth was roughly uniform across donors, and that assumption may not be true.

The cohort consisted of hundreds of healthy bone marrow donors. All cohort members were sampled while nominally healthy, although unrecorded immune exposures were likely present. The donor was CMV seropositive and was included in the group of about 290 seropositive cohort members. Every donor gave a peripheral blood sample, and the peripheral blood mononuclear cells from that sample were used for TCR beta sequencing. The Qiagen DNeasy Blood Extraction Kit was used to extract genomic DNA from the blood cell samples. Library method: the immunoSEQ multiplex PCR assay. For the multiplex PCR, a mixture combining 60 forward primers for TCR Vbeta segments and 13 reverse primers for TCR Jbeta segments was used. The CDR3 region of rearranged TCR beta genes was amplified from genomic DNA by a multiplex PCR assay. Amplified TCR beta libraries were sequenced as 87-base-pair reads on the Illumina HiSeq System. The original pipeline was this. A later analysis tallied around 82 million unique TCR beta chains across the 666 repertoires, and approximately 12 million of those chains were shared by two or more donors. Raw reads were error-corrected and collapsed into unique sequences by a nearest-neighbor algorithm in which closely related sequences were merged to remove PCR and sequencing errors. CDR3 sequences were aligned to IMGT reference sequences to assign V, D and J gene segments. For a sequence to be retained, a match of at least six nucleotides was required to both a V gene segment and a J gene segment. A rearrangement was called productive if the CDR3 had no stop codons and remained in frame with V and J, and every other rearrangement was called non-productive. Following IMGT convention, CDR3 was defined as the stretch from the second conserved V-encoded cysteine to the conserved J-encoded phenylalanine. Sequences without an unambiguous match to a single V gene segment were excluded from the earlier analysis of about 630 of the donors. In an earlier analysis of approximately 590 of the donors, a V segment was called functional when productive rearrangements were above 56.7%, and segregating when the standard deviation between donors exceeded 5%. A statistical classification framework was built to diagnose cytomegalovirus status from the catalog of TCR beta chain sequences. In a later analysis, TCR nucleotide sequences were compared against IMGT/GENE-DB human TR gene sequences so that V and J genes could be assigned. The TCRdist pipeline was used in a later analysis to assign CDR3 sequences and most-parsimonious VDJ recombination scenarios. A later analysis defined each TCR beta chain by its CDR3 amino acid sequence plus V-gene family, and excluded reads lacking a unique V-gene family. To address suspected cross-contamination and a sequencing artifact, a later analysis removed 592 highly shared, low-generation-probability nucleotide sequences. For each public chain, a later analysis derived a clonal expansion index from normalized ranks of inferred template counts within each repertoire. In a later analysis, generation probabilities were computed using a VDJ recombination model fitted to out-of-frame rearrangements, and the results were checked against IGoR. In a later analysis, TCR-TCR, TCR-HLA and TCR-CMV co-occurrence was scored with hypergeometric tests, and a repertoire-size bias correction was applied to TCR pairs. In a later analysis, false discovery rates were estimated by permuting HLA or CMV assignments 20 times. In a later analysis, co-occurring TCRs were grouped with DBSCAN, and TCRdist sequence similarity was added when clustering was performed within HLA-allele-positive subsets. Co-occurrence clustering excluded repertoires with fewer than 30,000 or more than 120,000 public chains, plus five with anomalous nucleotide sharing. What TCRdb holds here is the immuneACCESS table cut down to in-frame rearrangements. Part of the clones is not present; checked against another copy, under half of the missing clones reflect an unresolved V gene, and the others are unexplained. That table is the source of V, J and clone size, and D and trimming were worked out from the DNA. The sample data list some 170,000 clones, and roughly 71% of these were observed just once. Around 3% of the sample comes from the top ten.

V trim: 6 bases; J trim: 6 bases; unmatched bases: 1. Per the germline V gene, SNHLY is the CDR1 and FYNNEI is the CDR2. Counted from cysteine to phenylalanine, this CDR3 has 11 amino acids. The read is trimmed to its CDR3 DNA, 33 bases read in frame from base 1. On this clone: No antigen is known for it. No base-level quality is on record; no much larger clone is a single base apart. Within the sample, other DNA sequences also encode this same CDR3.

Material: PBMCs. The TCR comes from a woman in her forties or fifties in good health and CMV-seropositive. The chain was built from TRBV2 and TRBJ1-1; 7 central bases correspond to TRBD1. The DNA sequence is given as TGTGCCAGCAGCGGGACAGCTGAAGCTTTCTTT. Its protein reads: CASSGTAEAFF.